A selection of T cell receptor beta chains follows, all from one sample in a study of blood T cell repertoires in COVID-19. Generated by immunoSEQ multiplex PCR, the TCRdb table keeps only in-frame clones and is missing some. The sample yields hundreds of thousands of clones, nearly 85% seen once. Sequencing was carried out using peripheral blood. These receptors came from a human donor in a cohort sampled during active COVID-19. CDR3s include the opening cysteine and the closing phenylalanine or tryptophan. The D gene is left open where the match is weak. Rows may omit the clone size; those that give it use once, few, many or a size class.

size	J	V	D	DNA	CDR3
once	TRBJ2-5	TRBV2	.	TGTGCCAGCAGGGAGGACGTCCGGACCCAGTACTTC	CASREDVRTQYF
.	TRBJ1-5	TRBV6-2/TRBV6-3	.	TGTGCCAGCAGTTACGGGGCTAGCAATCAGCCCCAGCATTTT	CASSYGASNQPQHF
.	TRBJ1-6	TRBV9	.	TGTGCCAGCAGCGTATCAGACATCTATAATTCACCCCTCCACTTT	CASSVSDIYNSPLHF
.	TRBJ1-3	TRBV23-1	.	TGCGCCAGCAGTCAATTTAGGAGAAACTCTGGAAACACCATATATTTT	CASSQFRRNSGNTIYF
once	TRBJ2-6	TRBV19	TRBD1	TGTGCCACCACCCCACGGACAGGGACGTCGGGTGTCCTGACTTTC	CATTPRTGTSGVLTF
.	TRBJ2-3	TRBV11-3	TRBD2	TGTGCCAGCAGCCTGGGACTAGCGGAAACAGATACGCAGTATTTT	CASSLGLAETDTQYF
.	TRBJ2-1	TRBV10-2	.	TGCGCCAGCAGTGGGACAGCCAATTACAATGAGCAGTTCTTC	CASSGTANYNEQFF
.	TRBJ2-2	TRBV4-1	TRBD2	TGCGCCAGCAGCCAAGATCGGGGGAGGGCCCTTCCCGGGGAGCTGTTTTTT	CASSQDRGRALPGELFF
few	TRBJ1-5	TRBV5-5	.	TGTGCCAGCAGCCCACAACACGCAGATAGCGGTCAGCCCCAGCATTTT	CASSPQHADSGQPQHF
.	TRBJ1-3	TRBV2	TRBD1	TGTGCCAGCAGTGAATTATCCGGGACAGTAGGAAACACCATATATTTT	CASSELSGTVGNTIYF
.	TRBJ2-2	TRBV29-1	TRBD1	TGCAGCGTTCCGACAGGGACGAACACCGGGGAGCTGTTTTTT	CSVPTGTNTGELFF
.	TRBJ2-7	TRBV5-1	.	TGCGCCAGCAGCTTGGGGCAGTCCTACGAGCAGTACTTC	CASSLGQSYEQYF
.	TRBJ2-3	TRBV11-2	.	TGTGCCAGCAAAAGCGGGTATAGCACAGATACGCAGTATTTT	CASKSGYSTDTQYF
.	TRBJ2-3	TRBV11-2	TRBD2	TGTGCCAGCAGCCACATAGCGGGGGGTCTCACAGATACGCAGTATTTT	CASSHIAGGLTDTQYF
.	TRBJ1-3	TRBV12-3/TRBV12-4	.	TGTGCCAGCACCTACTCTGGAAACACCATATATTTT	CASTYSGNTIYF
.	TRBJ2-7	TRBV5-6	.	TGTGCCAGCAGCTCTCAGAGCGGAGGGTTATATTACGAGCAGTACTTC	CASSSQSGGLYYEQYF
once	TRBJ1-1	TRBV9	TRBD1	TGTGCCAGCAGCGTAGAGCCGGGACAGATTAACACTGAAGCTTTCTTT	CASSVEPGQINTEAFF
.	TRBJ2-1	TRBV19	TRBD2	TGTGCCAGTAGTACCCGGACTAGCGGGAGATTCTACAATGAGCAGTTCTTC	CASSTRTSGRFYNEQFF
.	TRBJ2-2	TRBV7-2	TRBD2	TGTGCCAGCAGCTCGGCCCCGGGGGGGCCGGGCACCGGGGAGCTGTTTTTT	CASSSAPGGPGTGELFF
.	TRBJ2-7	TRBV10-3	.	TGTGCCACCCACGGGGGAAGTTACGAGCAGTACTTC	CATHGGSYEQYF
.	TRBJ1-1	TRBV5-4	.	TGTGCCAGCAGCTTGGGAGGTCTGAACACTGAAGCTTTCTTT	CASSLGGLNTEAFF
.	TRBJ2-7	TRBV4-2	TRBD2	TGTGCCAGCAGCCGCGCCGGGACTAGCGGGGGGGCCGCCGAGCAGTACTTC	CASSRAGTSGGAAEQYF
.	TRBJ1-1	TRBV11-2	.	TGTGCCAGCAGCTTAGTCAGGACTGAAGCTTTCTTT	CASSLVRTEAFF
.	TRBJ1-5	TRBV6-2/TRBV6-3	.	TGTGCCAGCAGTTACTACAATAGCAATCAGCCCCAGCATTTT	CASSYYNSNQPQHF
.	TRBJ2-3	TRBV7-9	.	TGTGCCAGCAGCTTATCTGCGGCGGATACGCAGTATTTT	CASSLSAADTQYF
few	TRBJ2-1	TRBV9	TRBD2	TGTGCCAGCAGCGTAGCCCCGGGAGGGACCTCCAATGAGCAGTTCTTC	CASSVAPGGTSNEQFF
.	TRBJ1-4	TRBV6-6	.	TGTGCCAGCAGTCGGACCCCGCAAATTTCGACAGGCGGCTGGGGTAATGAAAAACTGTTTTTT	CASSRTPQISTGGWGNEKLFF
.	TRBJ2-1	TRBV18	.	TGTGCCAGCTCACCTCTACCTAGCCCGAGCAATGAGCAGTTCTTC	CASSPLPSPSNEQFF
once	TRBJ2-5	TRBV6-5	.	TGTGCCAGCAGTAAACAGTCGACCCAAGAGACCCAGTACTTC	CASSKQSTQETQYF
.	TRBJ2-5	TRBV5-6	.	TGTGCCAGCAGCTTGTTTAGGGGTTCGTTTAGCCCAGAGACCCAGTACTTC	CASSLFRGSFSPETQYF
.	TRBJ1-4	TRBV27	.	TGTGCCAGCAGCCCCGTCTTTAATGAAAAACTGTTTTTT	CASSPVFNEKLFF
many	TRBJ1-5	TRBV19	TRBD1	TGTGCCAGTAGTATACCGGGACAGGGGGCCAGACAGCCCCAGCATTTT	CASSIPGQGARQPQHF
.	TRBJ1-1	TRBV7-9	.	TGTGCCAGCAGCCTGCGGGAAGGGAGGAACACTGAAGCTTTCTTT	CASSLREGRNTEAFF
.	TRBJ1-2	TRBV20-1	TRBD1	TGCAGTGCTAGTCATCCGCTGAGACAGGGATCCACCTTC	CSASHPLRQGSTF
.	TRBJ2-3	TRBV3-1/TRBV3-2	TRBD2	TGTGCCAGCAGCCAATGGAGCAGCGAGCGGGGGAAGACAGATACGCAGTATTTT	CASSQWSSERGKTDTQYF
once	TRBJ1-1	TRBV20-1	TRBD1	TGCAGTGCTCAAAGTGCAGGGGGCACTTTCTTT	CSAQSAGGTFF
.	TRBJ2-7	TRBV4-3	.	TGCGCCAGCAGCCAAGCCCGGGACATAGCCTACGAGCAGTACTTC	CASSQARDIAYEQYF
.	TRBJ1-5	TRBV28	.	TGTGCCAGCCTTCTGGGGGGGGGTGGCAATCAGCCCCAGCATTTT	CASLLGGGGNQPQHF
few	TRBJ1-6	TRBV18	.	TGTGCCAGCTCTGGTCTAACGAATAATTCACCCCTCCACTTT	CASSGLTNNSPLHF
.	TRBJ2-6	TRBV18	TRBD1	TGTGCCAGCTCACCACTAGGGACAGGGGGTTTCCCCTCTGGGGCCAACGTCCTGACTTTC	CASSPLGTGGFPSGANVLTF
.	TRBJ2-3	TRBV5-1	TRBD2	TGCGCCAGCAGCTTCGGGACTAGCGGGGGAGATACGCAGTATTTT	CASSFGTSGGDTQYF
.	TRBJ1-1	TRBV5-6	TRBD1	TGTGCCAGCAGCTTCGGGGGAGGTTATAAGGGGGCAGCTTTCTTT	CASSFGGGYKGAAFF
.	TRBJ2-2	TRBV4-3	.	TGCGCCAGCAGCCGGAGTTCCTCCACCGCCGGGGAGCTGTTTTTT	CASSRSSSTAGELFF
.	TRBJ1-6	TRBV7-6	.	TGTGCCAGCAGCCCGAGCATCGTCCCATTCAATTCACCCCTCCACTTT	CASSPSIVPFNSPLHF
.	TRBJ2-5	TRBV18	.	TGTGCCAGCTCCCCAGGGGCACTCAGGACGTCGGAGACCCAGTACTTC	CASSPGALRTSETQYF
.	TRBJ1-1	TRBV25-1	.	TGTGCCAGCAGTGACCCCCGGGACATTAACGATGAAGCTTTCTTT	CASSDPRDINDEAFF
.	TRBJ1-5	TRBV12-3/TRBV12-4	.	TGTGCCAGCAGTTTGAGTTGGAATCAGCCCCAGCATTTT	CASSLSWNQPQHF
.	TRBJ2-7	TRBV6-5	.	TGTGCCAGCAGGTTCAAATACGAGCAGTACTTC	CASRFKYEQYF
.	TRBJ2-7	TRBV19	TRBD2	TGTGCCAGTAGCCGCCGGGTGGCTAGCGGGATCCCCTACGAGCAGTACTTC	CASSRRVASGIPYEQYF
.	TRBJ2-7	TRBV6-5	TRBD1	TGTGCCAGCAGTTACTCAGGGGACAGGGATGGCGAGCAGTACTTC	CASSYSGDRDGEQYF
once	TRBJ2-2	TRBV6-5	TRBD2	TGTGCCAGCAGTTACTCGCGGGGGAGATACGGGGAGCTGTTTTTT	CASSYSRGRYGELFF
.	TRBJ1-3	TRBV9	TRBD1	TGTGCCAGCAGCGTTCAGGCGGGGACAGGGGGCTTGAACACCATATATTTT	CASSVQAGTGGLNTIYF
.	TRBJ1-2	TRBV6-5	.	TGTGCCAGCAGTTACATTACTCAGGGGCTGGCATATGGCTACACCTTC	CASSYITQGLAYGYTF
.	TRBJ1-1	TRBV7-9	.	TGTGCCAGCAGCTGGGAGACAGGCTCTTTCCCCACTGAAGCTTTCTTT	CASSWETGSFPTEAFF
.	TRBJ2-5	TRBV24-1	TRBD2	TGTGCCACCTCCCCAGGCAGGACTAGCGGGCCTCTTGGAGAGACCCAGTACTTC	CATSPGRTSGPLGETQYF
.	TRBJ1-2	TRBV27	TRBD1	TGTGCCAGCAGTTCCAGGGGGCCCCTCTATGGCTACACCTTC	CASSSRGPLYGYTF
.	TRBJ2-3	TRBV6-6	TRBD2	TGTGCCAGCAGTTACTCTCGGGGAGGGAGGGATACGCAGTATTTT	CASSYSRGGRDTQYF
.	TRBJ2-7	TRBV2	TRBD2	TGTGCCAGCAGGGGAACTAGCGGGGTGGCCTACGAGCAGTACTTC	CASRGTSGVAYEQYF
.	TRBJ2-7	TRBV19	TRBD2	TGTGCCAGTAGAAGAGAAAATAGCGGGACTTACGAGCAGTACTTC	CASRRENSGTYEQYF
.	TRBJ1-4	TRBV3-1/TRBV3-2	.	TGTGCCAGCAGCCAAGGGCAGTTCAATGAAAAACTGTTTTTT	CASSQGQFNEKLFF